Each of the 23 T cell receptor beta chains below was sequenced from the same sample in a study of blood T cell repertoires in COVID-19. Sequenced by immunoSEQ multiplex PCR; TCRdb stores in-frame clones only, minus some. This sample has about 190,000 clones; roughly 87% occur once, and the top ten carry around 8%. The sample was peripheral blood. The source is a woman aged 55-70 years with COVID-19, enrolled during active disease.

The chain employs TRBV6-5 and TRBJ1-6; D gene uncertain. Trimming cost V 10 bases and J 3 bases, with 16 bases left between them. The CDR3 runs 15 residues. CDR1 MNHEY and CDR2 SVGAGI come from the germline V gene. CDR3 sequence reads: CATWVPDYYNSPLHF. Here the CDR3 DNA reads TGTGCCACCTGGGTACCTGACTACTATAATTCACCCCTCCACTTT.

The J gene is TRBJ2-1, the V gene TRBV9; a weak D match, TRBD2 (6 bases). V was pared by 4 bases and J by 9 bases, with 11 bases between. CDR1 and CDR2 from the germline V gene are SGDLS and YYNGEE. CDR3 length equals 12 residues. The CDR3 DNA reads as TGTGCCAGCAGCTTCCGGGACTTTGAGCAGTTCTTC. Translated: CASSFRDFEQFF.

V gene TRBV18 combines with J gene TRBJ1-4, with TRBD1 matching over 7 bases. The J segment lost 7 bases and the V segment lost 5 bases, leaving 4 bases of the junction unmatched. This CDR3 contains 13 residues. Germline CDR1 reads KGHSH; CDR2 reads LQKENI. CDR3 amino acids: CASSSTGTEKLFF. CDR3 nucleotides: TGTGCCAGCTCATCGACAGGGACTGAAAAACTGTTTTTT.

The CDR3 sequence is CSVEATVYGYTF. In DNA, the CDR3 is TGCAGCGTTGAAGCTACAGTCTATGGCTACACCTTC. The rearrangement uses TRBV29-1 and TRBJ1-2; the D is unclear. CDR1 is SQVTM, CDR2 ANQGSEA, per germline. The V end lost 1 base, the J end lost 4 bases, and 7 bases lay between the germline ends. The CDR3 has 12 residues.

This clone was seen only once. The chain joins TRBV28 to TRBJ1-2; 7 bases line up with TRBD1. V lost 5 bases and J lost 2; bases outside the gene matches: 8. The germline gives CDR1 MDHEN, CDR2 SYDVKM. The CDR3 has 15 amino acids. Here the CDR3 DNA reads TGTGCCAGCAGTCTGCAGGGACAGCTGAACTATGGCTACACCTTC. It encodes CASSLQGQLNYGYTF.

The chain uses TRBV11-1 and TRBJ2-3; TRBD2 matches at 7 bases. The germline V gene encodes CDR1 SGHAT and CDR2 FQDESV (reference sequence). The CDR3 covers 14 residues. The J segment lost 1 base and the V segment lost 4 bases, leaving 2 bases of the junction unmatched. As DNA, the CDR3 is TGTGCCAGCAGCTCACGGGAGGGCACAGATACGCAGTATTTT. Translating gives CASSSREGTDTQYF.

For this clone: Germline and junction disagree at one end, which may indicate a read error. The J gene is TRBJ1-3, the V gene TRBV11-3; D uncertain. This CDR3 has 13 residues. Germline CDR1 is SGHNT and CDR2 is YENEEA. The CDR3 spells CASSLDRDLTPTF. CDR3 nucleotide sequence: TGTGCCAGCAGCTTAGATCGTGATCTTACACCCACTTTT.

J is TRBJ2-1 and V is TRBV7-3, with a tentative D call TRBD2 (6 bases). CDR3 length equals 15 residues. Germline values: CDR1 SGHTA, CDR2 FQGTGA. The V end was cut by 2 bases, the J end by 12 bases, with 20 bases between. The CDR3 loop reads CASSLGRDPGGVQFF. The CDR3 DNA sequence: TGTGCCAGCAGCTTAGGGCGGGACCCCGGGGGTGTGCAGTTCTTC.

J is TRBJ1-1 and V is TRBV6-2 or TRBV6-3, with D perhaps TRBD1 (5 bases). In germline, CDR1 is MNHEY, CDR2 SVGEGT. Trimming took 5 bases from V and 5 from J, leaving 15 bases between them. The CDR3 spans 14 residues. The chain's CDR3 is CASSSLGGGTEAFF. CDR3 in DNA: TGTGCCAGCAGTAGTCTCGGGGGGGGGACTGAAGCTTTCTTT.

This sequence joins TRBV6-5 and TRBJ2-5, with 11 positions matching TRBD1. This CDR3 has 15 amino acids. Germline lookup yields CDR1 MNHEY and CDR2 SVGAGI. Unmatched junction bases numbered 8, after V lost 6 bases and J lost 5 bases. For the CDR3, the DNA is TGTGCCAGCAGGTGGACAGGGGGCAAAGCGGAGACCCAGTACTTC. As protein: CASRWTGGKAETQYF.

The chain carries TRBV11-2 and TRBJ1-1; possibly TRBD1 for D (5 bases). The germline V gene has CDR1 SGHAT and CDR2 FQNNGV. V was shortened by 4 bases and J by 6 bases, with 12 bases between the two germline ends. CDR3 length: 13 residues. The CDR3 is CASSYQGFAEAFF. The CDR3 DNA is TGTGCCAGCAGCTACCAGGGTTTCGCTGAAGCTTTCTTT.

V and J are TRBV28 and TRBJ1-1; 7 nucleotides line up with TRBD1. CDR1 and CDR2 from the germline V gene are MDHEN and SYDVKM. V trimming: 5 bases; J trimming: 11 bases; junction bases outside the gene matches: 11. The CDR3 covers 13 residues. Written as DNA, the CDR3 is TGTGCCAGCAGTCCCTACAGGGGACGGGAGGCTTTCTTT. Its translation is CASSPYRGREAFF.

The chain employs TRBV5-6 and TRBJ2-5; D not certain. Germline CDR1 and CDR2: SGHDT and YYEEEE. This CDR3 is built from 13 residues. Trimming removed 1 base from V and 5 bases from J, with 9 bases in between. Here the CDR3 reads CASSLPSFETQYF. For the CDR3, the DNA is TGTGCCAGCAGCTTGCCCAGTTTTGAGACCCAGTACTTC.

This clone was picked up one time. The J gene is TRBJ2-3, the V gene TRBV5-4, with 14 bases that match TRBD2. This CDR3 comprises 18 residues. CDR1 is SGHNT and CDR2 is YYREEE in the germline V gene (reference sequence). J lost 3 bases, V lost 6 bases, and 12 bases had no gene match. The CDR3 DNA reads as TGTGCCAGCACCCCGACTAGCGGGAGGGGAGTTGGAACAGATACGCAGTATTTT. Translating it yields CASTPTSGRGVGTDTQYF.

The chain joins TRBV28 to TRBJ1-5, with TRBD1 matching 7 bases. Unmatched junction bases numbered 6, after V lost 3 bases and J lost 7 bases. CDR1 is MDHEN and CDR2 is SYDVKM in the germline V gene. The CDR3 contains 14 residues. The CDR3 is CASSFLTGDQPQHF. DNA for the CDR3: TGTGCCAGCAGTTTCCTAACAGGGGACCAGCCCCAGCATTTT.

This chain links TRBV28 with TRBJ2-5; 14 nucleotides agree with TRBD2. Germline V lookup: CDR1 MDHEN, CDR2 SYDVKM. V was clipped by 2 bases and J by 4 bases; unmatched bases: 15. This CDR3 spans 20 amino acids. CDR3 sequence: CASSLMGLAGDPPFGETQYF. Written as DNA, the CDR3 is TGTGCCAGCAGTTTAATGGGACTAGCGGGGGACCCACCATTTGGAGAGACCCAGTACTTC.

V is TRBV7-2 and J is TRBJ2-5; 7 bases align to TRBD2. This CDR3 comprises 15 residues. Germline CDR1 is SGHTA and CDR2 is FQGNSA. Trimming took 5 bases from V and 0 from J; bases not matched to a gene: 6. The CDR3 coding sequence is TGTGCCAGCAGCCCCGCAGCGGGGCACCAAGAGACCCAGTACTTC. Amino acids: CASSPAAGHQETQYF.

This clone was seen once. This sequence joins TRBV7-2 and TRBJ2-3; 7 bases are a match to TRBD2. V dropped 0 bases and J dropped 7; count of bases not matched to a gene: 7. The CDR3 has 15 residues. Germline assignment: CDR1 SGHTA and CDR2 FQGNSA. The CDR3 here is CASSLAGGPPHTQYF. In DNA, the CDR3 is TGTGCCAGCAGCTTAGCGGGAGGGCCACCCCATACGCAGTATTTT.

The chain couples TRBV6-5 to TRBJ1-2, with 7 bases that match TRBD1. With V trimmed by 5 bases and J by 2 bases, 8 bases remained unmatched. CDR1 is MNHEY and CDR2 is SVGAGI in the germline V gene. The CDR3 runs 15 residues. The CDR3 region has the DNA TGTGCCAGCAGTCACTTAAAGACAGGGAACTATGGCTACACCTTC. Protein sequence: CASSHLKTGNYGYTF.

This clone was found a few times. The V gene is TRBV30, the J gene TRBJ1-5, with TRBD1 matching 7 bases. The CDR3 has 19 residues. Germline V gene data show CDR1 as GTSNPN and CDR2 as SVGIG (reference sequence). The V segment lost 1 base and the J segment 3 bases; nucleotides outside the gene matches: 18. The CDR3 spells CAWSAYEALQGKVNQPQHF. CDR3 nucleotide sequence: TGTGCCTGGAGTGCCTATGAAGCCTTACAGGGGAAAGTCAATCAGCCCCAGCATTTT.

The chain employs TRBV15 and TRBJ1-2; a possible D gene is TRBD1 (6 bases). The CDR3 contains 11 residues. CDR1 is LNHNV and CDR2 is YYDKDF in the germline V gene (reference sequence). CDR3 loop: CASGVGYGYTF. DNA for the CDR3: TGTGCGTCAGGGGTTGGGTATGGCTACACCTTC.

The chain couples TRBV19 to TRBJ2-1; tentatively, D is TRBD2 (6 bases). The CDR3 spans 14 residues. Germline V gene data show CDR1 as LNHDA and CDR2 as SQIVND (reference sequence). V was pared by 6 bases and J by 5 bases, with 14 bases between. CDR3 region: CASSPLWGDNEQFF. The CDR3 coding sequence is TGTGCCAGTAGCCCCCTGTGGGGGGACAATGAGCAGTTCTTC.

The J gene is TRBJ2-1, the V gene TRBV3-1 (or the pseudogene TRBV3-2); D unresolved. The V and J ends lost 0 bases and 6 bases respectively, with 9 bases between them. Germline V CDR1 and CDR2: LGHDT, YNNKEL (reference sequence). This CDR3 region has 14 residues. The CDR3: CASSQDRVTNEQFF. CDR3 nucleotide sequence: TGTGCCAGCAGCCAAGATCGGGTGACCAATGAGCAGTTCTTC.